This T cell receptor (beta chain) comes out of a study of early T cells in non-severe SARS-CoV-2 infection. Study-level information: Sequencing targeted bulk RNA from unsorted whole blood, leaving chains unpaired. Study conclusions and caveats: Missing private and CD4 specificities, VDJdb matching favored anti-spike CD8 responses.

The CDR3 is 15 residues long. Between the trimmed V and J ends, which lost 3 bases and 2 bases, there was a span of 10 bases. Germline V gene sequence: CDR1 KGHSH, CDR2 LQKENI. This clonotype appeared many times. Antigen specificity is unknown. Unique molecular identifier tags were affixed to discrete cDNA molecules. TCRdb analysed the 5' RACE reads with MiXCR anew, one entry per CDR3 protein. This repertoire shows about 29,000 distinct CDR3 sequences, less than 6.5% found once; its top ten account for around 4%. Sequencing was performed on whole blood. The sequence derives from an adult who was a healthcare worker with PCR-confirmed SARS-CoV-2 infection or an uninfected control (not recorded which). The chain links TRBV18 to TRBJ1-4; D might be TRBD1 (5 bases). The CDR3 spells CASSPGRGTNEKLFF. The CDR3 DNA follows: TGTGCCAGCTCACCGGGGAGGGGCACTAATGAAAAACTGTTTTTT.